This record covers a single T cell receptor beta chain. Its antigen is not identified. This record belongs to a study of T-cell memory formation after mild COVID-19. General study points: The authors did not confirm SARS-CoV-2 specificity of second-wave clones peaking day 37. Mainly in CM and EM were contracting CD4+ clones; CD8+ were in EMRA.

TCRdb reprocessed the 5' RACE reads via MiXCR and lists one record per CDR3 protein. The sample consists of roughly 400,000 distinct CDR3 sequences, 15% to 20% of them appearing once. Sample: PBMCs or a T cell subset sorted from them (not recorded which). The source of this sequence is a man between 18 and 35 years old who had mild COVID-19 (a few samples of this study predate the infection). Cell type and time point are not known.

Written as DNA, the CDR3 is TGTGCCAGCAGCGTAGTTGGGGAGGGCAACATTCAGTACTTC. Amino acid sequence: CASSVVGEGNIQYF. The chain uses TRBV9 and TRBJ2-4; 7 bases fit TRBD2. There are 14 residues in the CDR3. Per germline, CDR1 SGDLS and CDR2 YYNGEE. V trimming: 0 bases; J trimming: 7 bases; junction bases outside the gene matches: 4.